This TCR beta chain was sequenced during a study of T cell responses to AZD1222 COVID-19 vaccine (dated by TCRdb to the early 2020s). In the study overall: A total of just over 230 trial participants underwent TCR sequencing, of whom about 210 had received two doses of AZD1222 and roughly 26 had received two doses of the MenACWY control vaccine. Trial participants were enrolled by age into subgroups of 18-55, 56-69 and 70-plus years, and about 150, 27 and 61 TCR-sequenced participants, respectively, were included in these subgroups.

The CDR3 regions of human TCRbeta chains were subjected to immunosequencing. In the paper's pipeline: Repertoire TCRs were matched against a reference library of SARS-CoV-2-specific TCRs generated with the MIRA antigen-specificity platform. Breadth meant the fraction of unique TCRs that were SARS-CoV-2-associated, whereas depth meant the fraction of total T cells that were SARS-CoV-2-associated. Using the MIRA data, each spike-specific TCR was assigned both to the spike region to which the TCR was reactive and to a CD4 or CD8 class. Log10-transformed breadth and depth values were compared by one-way ANOVA with Sidak's multiple comparisons tests. As stored in TCRdb, this immuneACCESS dataset retains in-frame rearrangements with V and J assigned. A fraction of the clones does not appear; measured against another copy, unresolved V genes explain less than half of the discrepancy, and the remainder lacks a known reason. V, J and clone size derive from that table, while D and trimming were established from the DNA sequence. The sample data list about 120,000 clones, and more than 85% of these were observed just once. The leading ten clones occupy 4.5% to 6% of the sample.

This specimen's time point label, per the study, means: about 28 days (+/-7) after the second vaccine dose. AZD1222 recipients given second doses at about 4 weeks or at about 12 weeks were pooled, since spike-specific TCR depth and breadth were not found to differ between the two schedules. Vaccinee samples came from UK trials COV001 and COV002, including a single-blind randomized controlled phase 2/3 trial of AZD1222 (ChAdOx1 nCoV-19) in healthy adults. For TCRbeta chain sequencing, PBMC samples from trial participants were taken at day 0 and at day 28 after the second dose. This clone has a handful of counts. The antigen it binds to is not known. Per-base qualities were not stored, and no clone one base away is much larger. V is clipped by 2 bases and J by 0 bases, and the sequence between their germline boundaries is 11 bases long. The CDR3, from cysteine to phenylalanine, totals 16 residues. Of all the DNA, just the CDR3 is kept, 48 bases in frame from base 1. The germline V gene specifies MNHNS as CDR1 and SASEGT as CDR2.

General findings and caveats noted by the study authors: The whole spike protein was spanned by vaccine-associated CD4 TCRs, and dominant responses were seen in regions 160-218 and 743-854. Conclusions about previously exposed vaccinees were limited because only six AZD1222 recipients were SARS-CoV-2 seropositive at baseline. Reportedly, close to half of the unique spike-specific TCRs recognized epitopes lying outside the regions that are mutated in the B.1.351 and B.1.1.7 variants. Most participants were white British and females outnumbered males, and the authors suggested that clonal diversity may have been underestimated. The 56-69-year group was small, and its depth increase did not reach significance, likely because of low power. Because no samples from the day 14 peak response were available, repertoires could be characterized only after the peak T cell response. After two AZD1222 doses, spike-specific TCR breadth and depth were significantly higher than at day 0 and than in MenACWY recipients.

In this chain, TRBV6-1 is recombined with TRBJ1-3, with no D gene named confidently. This clonotype was obtained from an adult who received the AZD1222 COVID-19 vaccine. The sample here was peripheral blood, taken 28 days after the second AZD1222 dose. The encoded CDR3 is CASSEPGIRSGNTIYF. The DNA is TGTGCCAGCAGTGAACCAGGAATTCGCTCTGGAAACACCATATATTTT.